Each of the 17 T cell receptor beta chains below was sequenced from the same sample in a study of shared clonotypes between healthy human individuals. Here immunoSEQ multiplex PCR was the method, and the copy in TCRdb shows in-frame clones only, minus some. Found here are approximately 330,000 clones, around four fifths of them singletons; the top ten hold about 9.4%. What was sequenced was memory CD4+ T cells sorted from blood. Described subset: CD45RA-negative fraction. Receptor source: a man aged 25-40 years in good health.

The chain joins TRBV11-2 to TRBJ2-5, with 10 bases lining up with TRBD1. Losses at the gene ends were 5 bases for V and 4 bases for J; bases not matched to a gene: 10. This CDR3 contains 16 residues. The germline V gene has CDR1 SGHAT and CDR2 FQNNGV. In DNA, the CDR3 is TGTGCCAGCAGCCAAAGGGACAGGGGCAGAGGAGAGACCCAGTACTTC. Translating it yields CASSQRDRGRGETQYF.

V gene TRBV5-1 combines with J gene TRBJ2-1, with D possibly matching TRBD2 (6 bases). Trimming took off 5 bases at V and 7 bases at J, with 10 bases between the two ends. This CDR3 is built from 12 residues. The germline V gene has CDR1 SGHRS and CDR2 YFSETQ. CDR3: CASSFRGNEQFF. The CDR3, as DNA: TGCGCCAGCAGTTTTCGGGGGAATGAGCAGTTCTTC.

In the case of this clone: The same CDR3 can be traced to other DNA sequences in this sample. The chain recombines TRBV27 with TRBJ1-5; TRBD1 aligns across 9 bases. Per germline, CDR1 MNHEY and CDR2 SMNVEV (reference sequence). The CDR3 is 15 amino acids. V lost 6 bases and J lost 4; bases outside the gene matches: 7. In DNA form, the CDR3 reads TGTGCCAGCAGCCTGGGACAGGGACGGAATCAGCCCCAGCATTTT. As protein: CASSLGQGRNQPQHF.

This chain uses TRBV30 with TRBJ2-3; 8 nucleotides align to TRBD2. This CDR3 is built from 16 residues. Germline V gene lookup returns CDR1 GTSNPN and CDR2 SVGIG (reference sequence). The junction had 13 bases not matched to a gene; V was cut back by 0 bases and J by 8 bases. The chain's CDR3 is CAWSVTSGLTRGTQYF. The CDR3 bases are TGTGCCTGGAGTGTCACTAGCGGATTGACGAGGGGTACGCAGTATTTT.

The V gene is TRBV4-3, the J gene TRBJ2-3, with TRBD2 identical over 7 bases. The CDR3 consists of 15 residues. Germline V lookup: CDR1 LGHNA, CDR2 YSLEER. Losses at the gene ends were 4 bases for V and 9 bases for J; bases not matched to a gene: 13. CDR3 protein: CASSRDGRGLGTQYF. The CDR3 coding sequence is TGCGCCAGCAGCCGGGATGGGAGGGGTCTGGGGACGCAGTATTTT.

The chain links TRBV5-1 to TRBJ2-1; D gene ambiguous. Looked up from germline, CDR1 is SGHRS and CDR2 is YFSETQ. CDR3 size: 15 residues. V dropped 0 bases and J dropped 0 bases, with 7 bases sitting between them. The CDR3 nucleotides read TGCGCCAGCAGCTTGGGCGCGAGCTCCTACAATGAGCAGTTCTTC. Residues: CASSLGASSYNEQFF.

V is TRBV7-9 and J is TRBJ2-2, with D tentatively TRBD2 (5 bases). Trimming left V 2 bases short and J 5 bases short, with 12 bases between. In germline, CDR1 is SEHNR, CDR2 FQNEAQ (reference sequence). This CDR3 spans 15 amino acids. This CDR3 reads CASSLKKPGTGELFF. CDR3 in DNA: TGTGCCAGCAGCTTAAAAAAACCGGGAACCGGGGAGCTGTTTTTT.

V is TRBV28 and J is TRBJ1-4; TRBD1 might be the D (5 bases). Germline V CDR1 and CDR2: MDHEN, SYDVKM. The length of the CDR3 is 14 residues. V shed 2 bases and J shed 6 bases, with 10 bases lying between them. The CDR3 region is CASSLIGVDEKLFF. CDR3 DNA sequence: TGTGCCAGCAGTTTAATAGGGGTTGATGAAAAACTGTTTTTT.

The chain employs TRBV10-2 and TRBJ2-5; D call uncertain. The germline gives CDR1 WSHSY, CDR2 SAAADI. Trimming left V 3 bases short and J 3 bases short, with 11 bases between. The CDR3 is 14 residues long. The CDR3 sequence: CASSDLVSKETQYF. CDR3 DNA: TGCGCCAGCAGTGATCTAGTATCAAAAGAGACCCAGTACTTC.

V is TRBV11-2 and J is TRBJ1-5; D is perhaps TRBD1 (6 bases). The CDR3 has 17 residues. V was clipped by 2 bases and J by 2 bases, with 16 bases between them. The germline CDR1 and CDR2 sequences are SGHAT and FQNNGV. For the CDR3, the DNA is TGTGCCAGCAGCTTATCGGCAGGGGATACGGGCAATCAGCCCCAGCATTTT. As protein: CASSLSAGDTGNQPQHF.

The V gene is TRBV30, the J gene TRBJ1-5, with D possibly matching TRBD1 (5 bases). This CDR3 is built from 13 residues. V was shortened by 5 bases and J by 5 bases, with 13 bases between the two germline ends. Germline V lookup: CDR1 GTSNPN, CDR2 SVGIG (reference sequence). The CDR3 region is CAWGAGLDQPQHF. The CDR3 coding sequence is TGTGCCTGGGGGGCGGGGTTGGATCAGCCCCAGCATTTT.

The chain employs TRBV9 and TRBJ2-3; 9 nucleotides agree with TRBD2. Trimming at V came to 3 bases and at J to 4 bases, leaving 15 bases not matched to a gene. Germline assignment: CDR1 SGDLS and CDR2 YYNGEE. The CDR3 consists of 18 residues. The CDR3, as DNA: TGTGCCAGCAGCGGAACCTCGCGTGGGCGGGAGGGAGCAGATACGCAGTATTTT. This encodes CASSGTSRGREGADTQYF.

V usage is TRBV4-3 and J usage is TRBJ2-3; TRBD2 matches 9 bases. There are 17 residues in the CDR3. Germline V gene lookup returns CDR1 LGHNA and CDR2 YSLEER. V lost 2 bases and J lost 5; bases outside the gene matches: 11. The CDR3 DNA sequence: TGCGCCAGCAGCCAAAGGGGCGGGAGGGCCGTAGGAGATACGCAGTATTTT. Translating gives CASSQRGGRAVGDTQYF.

This clone was seen only once. This rearrangement joins TRBV7-3 to TRBJ2-1; D gene uncertain. The V gene lost 1 base and the J gene lost 0 bases, with 7 bases spanning the gap. The CDR3 totals 15 residues. Germline values: CDR1 SGHTA, CDR2 FQGTGA. The CDR3 sequence: CASSLNSGSYNEQFF. DNA for the CDR3: TGTGCCAGCAGCTTAAACTCCGGCTCCTACAATGAGCAGTTCTTC.

The CDR3 loop is CASSWTGSGELFF. CDR3 DNA: TGTGCCAGCTCATGGACAGGGTCCGGGGAGCTGTTTTTT. The chain has TRBV18 and TRBJ2-2; 8 bases agree with TRBD1. The CDR3 is 13 amino acids. Germline values: CDR1 KGHSH, CDR2 LQKENI. V dropped 5 bases and J dropped 6; count of bases not matched to a gene: 2.

CDR3 loop: CSVLGAEQFF. The CDR3 DNA follows: TGCAGCGTTCTAGGAGCGGAGCAGTTCTTC. The chain employs TRBV29-1 and TRBJ2-1; D unresolved. Trimming took off 5 bases at V and 10 bases at J, with 9 bases between the two ends. The CDR3 loop spans 10 amino acids. Germline CDR1 is SQVTM and CDR2 is ANQGSEA.

This clone has at least ten counts. J is TRBJ2-7 and V is TRBV5-5, with no clear D. The germline CDR1 and CDR2 sequences are SGHKS and YYEKEE (reference sequence). V lost 4 bases and J 2 bases, leaving 13 bases between the germline ends. This CDR3 has 14 amino acids. CDR3 loop: CASSPVSATYEQYF. CDR3 bases: TGTGCCAGCAGCCCGGTGAGCGCAACCTACGAGCAGTACTTC.